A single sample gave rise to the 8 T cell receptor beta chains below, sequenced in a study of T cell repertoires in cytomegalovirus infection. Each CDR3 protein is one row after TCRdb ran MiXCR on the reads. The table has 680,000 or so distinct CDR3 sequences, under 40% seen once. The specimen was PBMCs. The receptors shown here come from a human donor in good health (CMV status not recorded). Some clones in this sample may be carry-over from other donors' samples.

In nucleotides, the CDR3 is TGTGCCAGCTCACCACTAGTTGGGGACGAGCAGTACTTC. Translating gives CASSPLVGDEQYF. This chain uses TRBV18 with TRBJ2-7; D gene uncertain. Germline loops: CDR1 KGHSH, CDR2 LQKENI. The CDR3 totals 13 residues. With 1 base removed from V and 5 bases from J, the gap between germline ends came to 9 bases.

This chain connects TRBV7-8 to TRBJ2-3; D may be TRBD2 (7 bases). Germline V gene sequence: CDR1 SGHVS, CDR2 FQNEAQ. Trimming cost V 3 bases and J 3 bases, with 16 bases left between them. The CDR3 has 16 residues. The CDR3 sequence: CASSLGGLRGTDTQYF. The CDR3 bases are TGTGCCAGCAGCTTGGGGGGGCTGCGGGGAACAGATACGCAGTATTTT.

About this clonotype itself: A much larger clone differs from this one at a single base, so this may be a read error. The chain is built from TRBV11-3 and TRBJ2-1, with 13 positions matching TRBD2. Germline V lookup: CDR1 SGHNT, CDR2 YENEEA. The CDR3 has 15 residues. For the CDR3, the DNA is TGTGCCAGCAGCACGGGACTAGCGGGAAGTGTTGAGCCGTTCTTC. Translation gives CASSTGLAGSVEPFF.

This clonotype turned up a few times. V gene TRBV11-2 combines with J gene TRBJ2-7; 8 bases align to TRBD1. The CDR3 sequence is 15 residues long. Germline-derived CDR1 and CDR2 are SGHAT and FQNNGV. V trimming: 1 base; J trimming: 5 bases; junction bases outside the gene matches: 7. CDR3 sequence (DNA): TGTGCCAGCAGCTTAGCTCCCGACAGGGGAGACGAGCAGTACTTC. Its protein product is CASSLAPDRGDEQYF.

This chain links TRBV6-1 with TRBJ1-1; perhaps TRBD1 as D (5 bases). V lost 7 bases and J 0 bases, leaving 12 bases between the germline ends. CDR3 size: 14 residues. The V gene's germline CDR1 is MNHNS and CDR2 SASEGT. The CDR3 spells CASTADSMNTEAFF. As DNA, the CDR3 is TGTGCCAGCACTGCTGACAGCATGAACACTGAAGCTTTCTTT.

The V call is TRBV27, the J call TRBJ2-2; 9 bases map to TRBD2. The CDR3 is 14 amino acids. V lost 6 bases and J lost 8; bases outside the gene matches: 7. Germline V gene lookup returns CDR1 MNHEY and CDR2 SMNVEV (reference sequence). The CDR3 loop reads CASRGLASRGELFF. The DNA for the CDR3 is TGTGCCAGCAGAGGACTAGCGTCGAGGGGGGAGCTGTTTTTT.

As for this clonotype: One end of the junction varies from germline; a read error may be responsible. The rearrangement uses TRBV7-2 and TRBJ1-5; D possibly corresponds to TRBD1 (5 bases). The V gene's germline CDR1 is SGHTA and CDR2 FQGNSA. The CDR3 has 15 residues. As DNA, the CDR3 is TGTGCCAGCAGCTTCACAGGCTATAGCAATCAGCACCAGCATTTT. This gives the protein CASSFTGYSNQHQHF. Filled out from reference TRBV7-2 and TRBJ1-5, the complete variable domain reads GAGVSQSPSNKVTEKGKDVELRCDPISGHTALYWYRQSLGQGLEFLIYFQGNSAPDKSGLPSDRFSAERTGGSVSTLTIQRTQQEDSAVYLCASSFTGYSNQHQHFGDGTRLSIL.

CDR3 nucleotides: TGTGCCAGCAGTCGCCGACAGAGTAATTCACCCCTCCACTTT. Translating gives CASSRRQSNSPLHF. The V call is TRBV28, the J call TRBJ1-6; a weak D match, TRBD1 (5 bases). From germline, CDR1 is MDHEN and CDR2 SYDVKM. V was cut by 5 bases and J by 6 bases, with 11 bases left in between. This CDR3 has 14 residues.